This TCR beta chain comes out of a study of cytomegalovirus exposure and HLA in healthy donors. Study-wide findings and caveats: The authors judged a highly shared variant cluster likely a sequencing artifact. With DRB1 most and HLA-C fewest, TCR association rates differed between HLA loci in a later analysis.

Participants comprised healthy donors of bone marrow. The PCR made use of 60 Vbeta and 13 Jbeta primers. Profiling relied on immunoSEQ multiplex PCR, and the TCRdb table lists in-frame clones only, not all of them. The table lists 99,000 or so clones, about 70% of them singletons. With regard to this clone: Its antigen is not identified.

Germline CDR1 is SGHDT and CDR2 is YYEEEE. With V trimmed by 4 bases and J by 1 base, 4 bases remained unmatched. The CDR3 has 15 amino acids. The J gene is TRBJ2-1, the V gene TRBV5-6; 8 bases line up with TRBD1. The sample consisted of PBMCs. This TCR was recovered from a man aged 25 to 40 in good health and CMV-seronegative. The CDR3 region is CASSPGTGSYNEQFF. CDR3 coding DNA: TGTGCCAGCAGCCCGGGGACAGGATCCTACAATGAGCAGTTCTTC.